This TCR beta chain was recorded in a study of patients and donors after allogeneic stem cell transplantation. This clonotype was observed at least ten times. The V gene lost 1 base and the J gene lost 1 base, with 7 bases spanning the gap. Germline V lookup: CDR1 LGHDT, CDR2 YNNKEL (reference sequence). The CDR3 spans 14 residues. TCRdb redid the calling of the RT-PCR reads with MiXCR, one entry per CDR3 protein. The table has over 400,000 distinct CDR3 sequences, around 15% seen once. Sample: blood, either unsorted or a sorted T cell fraction (not recorded which). The gene calls are TRBV3-1 and TRBJ1-1; D call uncertain. The TCR sequence derives from a human donor who was either an allogeneic HSCT recipient or a stem cell or donor lymphocyte infusion donor (not recorded which). It is not recorded whose cells these are; they may come from a transplant donor. CDR3 sequence reads: CASSQGLQNTEAFF. CDR3 coding DNA: TGTGCCAGCAGCCAAGGACTCCAGAACACTGAAGCTTTCTTT.